Presented here are 29 T cell receptor beta chains from one specimen sequenced in a study of blood T cell repertoires in COVID-19. Libraries were prepared by immunoSEQ multiplex PCR; TCRdb keeps only in-frame clonotypes and omits some of them. The sample has approximately 440,000 clones; roughly 88% are singletons. Sequencing was carried out using PBMCs or T cells enriched from blood (not recorded which). The origin of the receptors is a man aged 18-30 years who had recovered from COVID-19.

This clone was detected only once. This chain joins TRBV12-5 and TRBJ2-2; 9 nucleotides match TRBD2. Looked up from germline, CDR1 is LGHNT and CDR2 is FRNRAP. V lost 2 bases, J lost 6 bases, and 7 bases stayed unmatched. This CDR3 spans 16 amino acids. The CDR3 loop is CASGLTLAGTAGELFF. CDR3 coding DNA: TGTGCTAGTGGTTTGACGCTAGCGGGAACGGCCGGGGAGCTGTTTTTT.

In nucleotides, the CDR3 is TGTGCCAGCAGCTTATTAGGGGGCGGACAGGGAGGCCGGGAGACCCAGTACTTC. The encoded protein is CASSLLGGGQGGRETQYF. The rearrangement uses TRBV7-2 and TRBJ2-5, with 8 positions matching TRBD1. V lost 2 bases, J lost 5 bases, and 16 bases stayed unmatched. CDR1 is SGHTA, CDR2 FQGNSA, per germline. CDR3 length: 18 amino acids.

This clone was counted a few times. The gene calls are TRBV5-4 and TRBJ1-2, with 8 bases fitting TRBD1. The CDR3 covers 13 residues. CDR1 and CDR2 from the germline V gene are SGHNT and YYREEE (reference sequence). With V trimmed by 0 bases and J by 7 bases, 2 bases remained unmatched. The CDR3: CASSLGQGAGYTF. In DNA form, the CDR3 reads TGTGCCAGCAGCTTGGGGCAGGGGGCTGGCTACACCTTC.

The rearrangement links TRBV6-5 to TRBJ2-7; 8 bases are shared with TRBD1. CDR3 length equals 16 residues. The germline CDR1 and CDR2 sequences are MNHEY and SVGAGI. V gave up 2 bases and J gave up 0 bases; unmatched junction bases: 6. CDR3 DNA sequence: TGTGCCAGCAGTTACCGTCACAGGGGGGACTCCTACGAGCAGTACTTC. Amino acid sequence: CASSYRHRGDSYEQYF.

The rearrangement joins TRBV2 to TRBJ1-2; no clear D. This CDR3 has 12 amino acids. Germline assignment: CDR1 SNHLY and CDR2 FYNNEI. V lost 4 bases to trimming and J lost 2 bases, with 5 bases between them. The DNA for the CDR3 is TGTGCCAGCAGTGCGGAGAACTATGGCTACACCTTC. It specifies CASSAENYGYTF.

The chain joins TRBV2 to TRBJ1-5, with D unclear. V lost 7 bases, J lost 2 bases, and 15 bases lay in between. The germline V gene encodes CDR1 SNHLY and CDR2 FYNNEI. The CDR3 runs 15 residues. The chain's CDR3 is CASTRTGGGNQPQHF. CDR3 nucleotides: TGTGCCAGCACCCGAACGGGTGGCGGCAATCAGCCCCAGCATTTT.

This chain joins TRBV6-4 and TRBJ2-7; 7 nucleotides align to TRBD2. CDR1 MRHNA and CDR2 SNTAGT come from the germline V gene. J lost 3 bases, V lost 0 bases, and 2 bases had no gene match. This CDR3 region has 14 residues. The CDR3 spells CASSDSGGVYEQYF. The CDR3 DNA reads as TGTGCCAGCAGTGACTCGGGGGGGGTCTACGAGCAGTACTTC.

The chain couples TRBV28 to TRBJ2-3, with a tentative D call TRBD2 (6 bases). Germline CDR1 reads MDHEN; CDR2 reads SYDVKM. The V end was cut by 3 bases, the J end by 2 bases, with 9 bases between. There are 14 residues in the CDR3. CDR3 in amino acids: CASSFGGITDTQYF. DNA of the CDR3: TGTGCCAGCAGTTTCGGCGGGATCACAGATACGCAGTATTTT. Variable domain in full (rest from reference TRBV28 and TRBJ2-3): DVKVTQSSRYLVKRTGEKVFLECVQDMDHENMFWYRQDPGLGLRLIYFSYDVKMKEKGDIPEGYSVSREKKERFSLILESASTNQTSMYLCASSFGGITDTQYFGPGTRLTVL.

The J gene is TRBJ2-1, the V gene TRBV19; 8 bases align to TRBD2. V was clipped by 4 bases and J by 6 bases; unmatched bases: 8. The CDR3 is made up of 15 amino acids. CDR1 is LNHDA and CDR2 is SQIVND in the germline V gene (reference sequence). As DNA, the CDR3 is TGTGCCAGTAGTACTCCGGGACTAGTCGCCAATGAGCAGTTCTTC. Protein product: CASSTPGLVANEQFF.

This chain uses TRBV30 with TRBJ1-2; D is undetermined. V gave up 3 bases and J gave up 8 bases, with 22 bases separating them. The CDR3 is 15 amino acids. The germline V gene encodes CDR1 GTSNPN and CDR2 SVGIG (reference sequence). In nucleotides, the CDR3 is TGTGCCTGGAGACGAGAGGACTGGCCTATGAACGGCTACACCTTC. Residues: CAWRREDWPMNGYTF.

Of note for this clone: At the DNA level, this CDR3 is encoded by other sequences in the same sample as well. The V gene is TRBV5-1, the J gene TRBJ2-1, with 12 bases identical to TRBD2. The J segment lost 6 bases and the V segment lost 4 bases, leaving 2 bases of the junction unmatched. The CDR3 has 14 residues. The germline V gene encodes CDR1 SGHRS and CDR2 YFSETQ. The CDR3 DNA sequence: TGCGCCAGCAGCCTGGGACTAGCGGGCAATGAGCAGTTCTTC. Translation gives CASSLGLAGNEQFF.

Points on this clone: Other DNA sequences in this specimen translate into the identical CDR3. This chain links TRBV9 with TRBJ1-1, with 12 bases identical to TRBD1. J was trimmed by 4 bases and V by 4 bases; bases with no gene match: 2. CDR1 is SGDLS and CDR2 is YYNGEE in the germline V gene. The length of the CDR3 is 14 residues. The CDR3 DNA follows: TGTGCCAGCAGCCCGGGACAGGGGGCCACTGAAGCTTTCTTT. Translating gives CASSPGQGATEAFF.

The chain combines TRBV28 with TRBJ1-2; D ambiguous. CDR3 length: 12 amino acids. CDR1 and CDR2 from the germline V gene are MDHEN and SYDVKM. The ends were cut back, 11 bases at V and 0 bases at J, with 10 bases in the middle. This CDR3 reads CAAVGANYGYTF. The CDR3 nucleotides read TGTGCCGCCGTGGGAGCTAACTATGGCTACACCTTC.

This chain joins TRBV4-1 and TRBJ1-4; D not certain. Germline V CDR1 and CDR2: MGHRA, YSYEKL. Trimming took 0 bases from V and 8 from J, leaving 10 bases between them. The CDR3 covers 14 residues. The DNA for the CDR3 is TGCGCCAGCAGCCAAGATCTGGAGGAAGAAAAACTGTTTTTT. It translates to CASSQDLEEEKLFF.

The chain joins TRBV9 to TRBJ1-3; TRBD1 aligns across 12 bases. CDR1 is SGDLS, CDR2 YYNGEE, per germline. V lost 2 bases to trimming and J lost 1 base; unmatched junction nucleotides: 13. The CDR3 contains 20 residues. CDR3 in amino acids: CASSVTPTGTGGRSGNTIYF. The CDR3 nucleotides read TGTGCCAGCAGCGTCACACCAACCGGGACAGGGGGCAGATCTGGAAACACCATATATTTT.

The chain carries TRBV19 and TRBJ1-2; the match to TRBD1 covers 8 bases. The CDR3 length is 11 residues. Germline CDR1 and CDR2: LNHDA and SQIVND (reference sequence). With 11 bases clipped from V and 7 bases from J, the junction kept 6 bases outside the gene matches. The CDR3 here is CAGGQGVGYTF. CDR3 DNA: TGTGCCGGTGGACAGGGTGTTGGCTACACCTTC.

The V call is TRBV5-1, the J call TRBJ1-1; weak D call: TRBD1 (5 bases). There are 12 residues in the CDR3. V lost 7 bases and J lost 1, with 8 bases in between. The germline V gene has CDR1 SGHRS and CDR2 YFSETQ. CDR3 sequence reads: CASARENTEAFF. CDR3 coding DNA: TGCGCCAGCGCCAGGGAGAACACTGAAGCTTTCTTT.

The chain is built from TRBV5-1 and TRBJ1-2; 8 positions agree with TRBD1. Germline CDR1 SGHRS, CDR2 YFSETQ. The CDR3 runs to 17 residues. V was clipped by 0 bases and J by 2 bases; unmatched bases: 9. The CDR3 bases are TGCGCCAGCAGCTTGGCGGCAGGGGGCGAGGTGAACTATGGCTACACCTTC. Protein product: CASSLAAGGEVNYGYTF. Variable domain in full (rest from reference TRBV5-1 and TRBJ1-2): KAGVTQTPRYLIKTRGQQVTLSCSPISGHRSVSWYQQTPGQGLQFLFEYFSETQRNKGNFPGRFSGRQFSNSRSEMNVSTLELGDSALYLCASSLAAGGEVNYGYTFGSGTRLTVV.

The V and J genes are TRBV7-3 and TRBJ1-1; TRBD1 matches 7 bases. Germline V gene lookup returns CDR1 SGHTA and CDR2 FQGTGA. The length of the CDR3 is 14 residues. The V segment lost 5 bases and the J segment 1 base; nucleotides outside the gene matches: 4. The CDR3 region is CASSRGQQNTEAFF. The CDR3 DNA reads TGTGCCAGCAGCCGGGGACAGCAGAACACTGAAGCTTTCTTT.

The chain is built from TRBV9 and TRBJ2-1, with 7 bases aligning to TRBD1. The CDR3 loop spans 15 amino acids. Germline CDR1 and CDR2: SGDLS and YYNGEE. After removal of 4 bases from V and 0 bases from J, the junction contained 4 bases not matched to a gene. The CDR3 DNA reads TGTGCCAGCAGCCCCCGGGACAGCTCCTACAATGAGCAGTTCTTC. Protein sequence: CASSPRDSSYNEQFF.

V and J are TRBV7-2 and TRBJ2-3, with a tentative D call TRBD2 (6 bases). The germline V and J ends were trimmed by 1 base and 10 bases, with 12 bases remaining between them. This CDR3 region has 13 residues. CDR1 SGHTA and CDR2 FQGNSA come from the germline V gene. CDR3 in amino acids: CASSLGPDYSQYF. DNA of the CDR3: TGTGCCAGCAGCTTAGGTCCGGACTATTCGCAGTATTTT.

The chain joins TRBV4-2 to TRBJ1-1; D uncertain. Germline V gene sequence: CDR1 LGHNA, CDR2 YNFKEQ. This CDR3 has 15 residues. Trimming pared 3 bases from V and 3 bases from J, leaving 14 bases between. The chain's CDR3 is CASSQRPAQDTEAFF. In DNA, the CDR3 is TGTGCCAGCAGCCAGAGACCCGCCCAGGACACTGAAGCTTTCTTT.

V gene TRBV5-8 combines with J gene TRBJ2-3; a weak D match, TRBD2 (5 bases). V was pared by 4 bases and J by 2 bases, with 14 bases between. CDR3 size: 15 residues. Germline V gene data show CDR1 as SGHTS and CDR2 as YDEGEE. The chain's CDR3 is CASSIGDTNTDTQYF. Written as DNA, the CDR3 is TGTGCCAGCAGCATCGGGGATACCAACACAGATACGCAGTATTTT.

CDR3 amino acids: CASKPTGANEKLFF. CDR3 nucleotide sequence: TGTGCCAGCAAACCCACAGGGGCTAATGAAAAACTGTTTTTT. The rearrangement uses TRBV7-2 and TRBJ1-4; 7 bases match TRBD1. Germline V lookup: CDR1 SGHTA, CDR2 FQGNSA. CDR3 length: 14 amino acids. V lost 7 bases, J lost 3 bases, and 5 bases stayed unmatched.

This chain joins TRBV30 and TRBJ1-5, with 7 positions matching TRBD1. Germline lookup yields CDR1 GTSNPN and CDR2 SVGIG (reference sequence). The CDR3 sequence is 12 residues long. V trimming: 4 bases; J trimming: 7 bases; junction bases outside the gene matches: 4. CDR3 nucleotides: TGTGCCTGGAACGACAGGGACCAGCCCCAGCATTTT. Residues: CAWNDRDQPQHF.

The chain employs TRBV19 and TRBJ1-5; D is ambiguous. CDR3 size: 13 residues. Germline CDR1 reads LNHDA; CDR2 reads SQIVND (reference sequence). V lost 5 bases to trimming and J lost 3 bases, with 8 bases between them. The CDR3 region is CASSGSSNQPQHF. In nucleotides, the CDR3 is TGTGCCAGTAGTGGCTCATCCAATCAGCCCCAGCATTTT.

This clone was seen just once. Other DNA sequences in this sample translate to the same CDR3. This chain uses TRBV6-1 with TRBJ2-5, with D tentatively TRBD1 (5 bases). Per germline, CDR1 MNHNS and CDR2 SASEGT. V gave up 2 bases and J gave up 5 bases, with 6 bases separating them. CDR3 size: 12 residues. The CDR3 DNA is TGTGCCAGCAGTGAACAGGGCGAGACCCAGTACTTC. This translates into CASSEQGETQYF.

CDR3 coding DNA: TGTGCCAGCAGCAGCCGAAGGCCCGGGGGGAGCAATCAGCCCCAGCATTTT. Amino acids: CASSSRRPGGSNQPQHF. The gene calls are TRBV21-1 and TRBJ1-5. TRBV21-1 is termed a pseudogene. The CDR3 covers 17 residues.

The rearrangement uses TRBV5-4 and TRBJ2-7, with 11 positions matching TRBD2. The CDR3 totals 16 residues. Germline lookup yields CDR1 SGHNT and CDR2 YYREEE (reference sequence). V was pared by 0 bases and J by 0 bases, with 2 bases of the junction left unmatched. DNA for the CDR3: TGTGCCAGCAGCTTGGGACTAGCGGGAACCTCCTACGAGCAGTACTTC. It encodes CASSLGLAGTSYEQYF.